The sequence of this TCR beta chain was determined in a study of blood T cell repertoires in COVID-19. Study background: Spain, Italy and the United States supplied samples that represented acute and convalescent COVID-19. PBMCs, B-cell-depleted T cells, or T cells provided the cDNA or gDNA that made up the material.

The authors' processing: How many nucleated cells were present was estimated from reference gene primer amplification. The method was immunoSEQ multiplex PCR; TCRdb's version includes in-frame clones alone and lacks a portion of them. That table gives V, J and clone size, and the DNA gave D and trimming. Of 200,000 to 250,000 clones listed, just over 85% are singletons. This CDR3 region has 12 residues. Germline V CDR1 and CDR2: KGHSH, LQKENI. The ends lost 4 bases at V and 7 bases at J; junction bases unmatched: 2. V usage is TRBV18 and J usage is TRBJ1-1; 8 nucleotides line up with TRBD1. Sequenced input: peripheral blood. This sequence originates from a man aged 45-65 years with acute or convalescent COVID-19. In DNA, the CDR3 is TGTGCCAGCTCACTGGGACAGGTTGAAGCTTTCTTT. It is translated as CASSLGQVEAFF.